This passage covers 5 T cell receptor beta chains from one sample sequenced in a study of blood T cells in healthy people across ages. Primers used in a second PCR of roughly 6 to 12 cycles were a sample-barcoded 5' primer and a J-beta primer mix. TCRdb used MiXCR to reprocess the 5' RACE reads, holding one entry per CDR3 protein. The table shows about 690,000 distinct CDR3 sequences, with 40% to 50% occurring only once. The material sequenced was blood. The receptors come from a man older than 75 in good health.

Concerning this clonotype: This could be a read error, since a much larger clone is one nucleotide away. The chain combines TRBV20-1 with TRBJ1-4, with D tentatively TRBD1 (6 bases). The V end lost 5 bases, the J end lost 3 bases, and 10 bases lay between the germline ends. CDR1 and CDR2 from the germline V gene are DFQATT and SNEGSKA (reference sequence). There are 13 residues in the CDR3. Here the CDR3 reads CSAVAGANEKLFF. The CDR3 nucleotides read TGCAGTGCTGTCGCAGGGGCTAATGAAAAACTGTTTTTT.

The genes are TRBV2 and TRBJ2-7, with 14 bases fitting TRBD2. The CDR3 loop spans 15 amino acids. V was pared by 6 bases and J by 12 bases, with 13 bases of the junction left unmatched. Germline lookup yields CDR1 SNHLY and CDR2 FYNNEI. The CDR3: CASSDTTSGRGTRYF. In DNA form, the CDR3 reads TGTGCCAGCAGCGACACGACTAGCGGGAGGGGGACCCGGTACTTC.

The chain recombines TRBV9 with TRBJ2-6, with D maybe TRBD1 (5 bases). This CDR3 comprises 17 residues. CDR1 and CDR2 (germline): SGDLS, YYNGEE. V lost 7 bases and J 0 bases, leaving 17 bases between the germline ends. The CDR3 sequence: CASARAARGSGANVLTF. CDR3 nucleotide sequence: TGTGCCAGCGCAAGGGCAGCAAGGGGCTCTGGGGCCAACGTCCTGACTTTC.

This clonotype has a handful of counts. V and J are TRBV9 and TRBJ2-1, with 8 bases fitting TRBD2. Germline values: CDR1 SGDLS, CDR2 YYNGEE. V trimming: 0 bases; J trimming: 6 bases; junction bases outside the gene matches: 5. CDR3 size: 15 residues. CDR3 nucleotide sequence: TGTGCCAGCAGCGTAGTCAACGGGAGGGGCAATGAGCAGTTCTTC. This sequence encodes CASSVVNGRGNEQFF.

This clonotype was counted between two and nine times. The chain uses TRBV20-1 and TRBJ2-7, with a possible D match to TRBD2 (5 bases). V was clipped by 3 bases and J by 7 bases, with 10 bases between them. CDR3 size: 11 residues. Germline lookup yields CDR1 DFQATT and CDR2 SNEGSKA (reference sequence). CDR3 in amino acids: CSASDGGEQYF. CDR3 DNA sequence: TGCAGTGCTAGCGACGGAGGAGAGCAGTACTTC.